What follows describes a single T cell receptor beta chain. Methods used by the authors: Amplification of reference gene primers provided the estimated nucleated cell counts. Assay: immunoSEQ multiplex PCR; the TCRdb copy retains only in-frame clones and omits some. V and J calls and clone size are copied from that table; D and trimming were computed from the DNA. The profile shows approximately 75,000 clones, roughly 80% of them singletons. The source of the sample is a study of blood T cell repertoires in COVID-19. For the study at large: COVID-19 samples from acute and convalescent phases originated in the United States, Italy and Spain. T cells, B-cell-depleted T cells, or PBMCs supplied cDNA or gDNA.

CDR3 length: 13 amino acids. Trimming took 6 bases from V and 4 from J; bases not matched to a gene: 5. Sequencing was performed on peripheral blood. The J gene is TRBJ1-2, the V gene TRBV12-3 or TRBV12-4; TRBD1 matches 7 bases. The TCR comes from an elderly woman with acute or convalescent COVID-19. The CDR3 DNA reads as TGTGCCAGCAGGAGCCAGGGGGTCTATGGCTACACCTTC. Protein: CASRSQGVYGYTF.